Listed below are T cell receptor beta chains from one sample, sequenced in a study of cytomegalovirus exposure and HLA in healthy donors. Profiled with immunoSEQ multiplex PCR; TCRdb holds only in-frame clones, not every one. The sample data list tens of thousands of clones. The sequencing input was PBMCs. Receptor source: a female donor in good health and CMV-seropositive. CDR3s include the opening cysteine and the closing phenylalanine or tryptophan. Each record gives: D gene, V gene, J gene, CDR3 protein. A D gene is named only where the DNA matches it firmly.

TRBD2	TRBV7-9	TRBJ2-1	CASSPPGLAGPYNEQFF
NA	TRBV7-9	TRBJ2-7	CASSPRTNSYEQYF
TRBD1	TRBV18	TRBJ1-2	CASSQSGTGTGYTF
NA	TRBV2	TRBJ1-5	CASTPWSTNQPQHF
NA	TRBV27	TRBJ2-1	CASSPDSREQFF
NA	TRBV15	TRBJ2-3	CATSRDLANTDTQYF
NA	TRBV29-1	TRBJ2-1	CSVAPAGADNEQFF
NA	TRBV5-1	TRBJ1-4	CASTRSATNEKLFF
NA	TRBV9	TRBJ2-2	CASSLQGRDTGELFF
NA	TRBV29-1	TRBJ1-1	CSVEDLPEAFF
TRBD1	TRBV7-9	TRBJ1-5	CASSAQGDQPQHF
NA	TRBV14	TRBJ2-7	CASSQSLGLGAYEQYF
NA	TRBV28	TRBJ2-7	CASSPPQGASYEQYF
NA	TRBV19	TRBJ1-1	CASTPEMNTEAFF
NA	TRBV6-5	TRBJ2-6	CASSSPFYGANVLTF
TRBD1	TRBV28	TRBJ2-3	CASFSGQGTSSTDTQYF
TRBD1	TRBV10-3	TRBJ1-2	CAIGVTGALSNYGYTF
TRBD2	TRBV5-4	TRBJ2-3	CASSLLGTSGRDTQYF
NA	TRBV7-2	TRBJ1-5	CASSLGINQPQHF
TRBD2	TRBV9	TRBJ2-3	CASSARGSGGAGDTQYF
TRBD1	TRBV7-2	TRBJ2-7	CASSLPSRGNYEQYF
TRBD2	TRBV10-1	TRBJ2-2	CASSDIAGGTGELFF
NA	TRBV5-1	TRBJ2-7	CASSLVTYEQYF
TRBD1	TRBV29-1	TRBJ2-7	CSVEEPGTGVAYEQYF
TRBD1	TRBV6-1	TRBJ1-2	CASRGGTGGNYGYTF
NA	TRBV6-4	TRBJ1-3	CASSSGVGNTIYF
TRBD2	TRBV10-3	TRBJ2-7	CAISDPSGSSYEQYF
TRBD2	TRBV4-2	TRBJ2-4	CASSQPHTSGLDIQYF
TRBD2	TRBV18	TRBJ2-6	CASSPGLADHYSGANVLTF
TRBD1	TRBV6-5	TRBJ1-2	CASSSTGGGNYGYTF
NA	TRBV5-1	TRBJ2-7	CASSPRGGYEQYF
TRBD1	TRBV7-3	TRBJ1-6	CASSSGTVNSPLHF
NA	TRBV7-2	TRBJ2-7	CASSLNAGAQYF
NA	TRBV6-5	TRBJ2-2	CASSPVTANTGELFF
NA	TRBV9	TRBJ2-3	CASSLSGGVTDTQYF
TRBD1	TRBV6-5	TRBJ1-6	CASSSKTGIGSPLHF
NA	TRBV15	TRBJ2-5	CATSREKTWDREETQYF
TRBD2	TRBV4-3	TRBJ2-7	CASSQDSSGEWEQYF
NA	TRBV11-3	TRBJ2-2	CASSLRVFGTGELFF
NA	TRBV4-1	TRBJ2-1	CASSPLLVKGAAEQFF
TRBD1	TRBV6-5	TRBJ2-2	CASSYSTGGTGELFF
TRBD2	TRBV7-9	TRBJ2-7	CASSPLAGEVYEQYF
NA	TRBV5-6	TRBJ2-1	CASSLDRVFFF
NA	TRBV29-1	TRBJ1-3	CSVEMGVNSGNTIYF
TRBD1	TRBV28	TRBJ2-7	CAITLRDRGYEQYF
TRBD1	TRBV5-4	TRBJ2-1	CASSLMTGNEQFF
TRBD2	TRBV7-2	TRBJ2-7	CASSRGLAGTLYPPYEQYF
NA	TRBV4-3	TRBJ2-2	CASSQDIRGTGELFF
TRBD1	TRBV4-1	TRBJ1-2	CASSQGQGGAYGYTF
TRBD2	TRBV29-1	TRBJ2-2	CSARTSAHTGELFF
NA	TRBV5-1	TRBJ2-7	CASSLEGGGIYEQYF